Below, 30 T cell receptor beta chains from the same sample are listed, as sequenced in a study of blood T cell repertoires in COVID-19. Libraries were prepared by immunoSEQ multiplex PCR; TCRdb keeps only in-frame clonotypes and omits some of them. The sample shows some 120,000 clones, more than 70% of them seen only once. Sequences were obtained from peripheral blood. Receptor source: an older man with active or convalescent COVID-19.

This chain uses TRBV5-5 with TRBJ2-5; tentatively, D is TRBD1 (5 bases). The CDR3 spans 15 residues. Trimming took 3 bases from V and 4 from J, leaving 16 bases between them. The germline gives CDR1 SGHKS, CDR2 YYEKEE (reference sequence). The CDR3: CASSSPEARGETQYF. In DNA form, the CDR3 reads TGTGCCAGCAGCTCCCCAGAGGCTAGGGGAGAGACCCAGTACTTC.

This clone was seen just once. The chain links TRBV3-1 (or the pseudogene TRBV3-2) to TRBJ2-7; no clear D gene. Per germline, CDR1 LGHDT and CDR2 YNNKEL (reference sequence). The CDR3 sequence is 14 residues long. The V gene lost 5 bases and the J gene lost 6 bases, with 17 bases spanning the gap. The CDR3 here is CASSYAATDSEQYF. The CDR3 bases are TGTGCCAGCAGCTATGCGGCGACCGATTCCGAGCAGTACTTC.

There are many counts of this clone. The rearrangement links TRBV28 to TRBJ1-5; no clear D gene. The CDR3 length is 14 residues. Germline CDR1 MDHEN, CDR2 SYDVKM. The germline V and J ends were trimmed by 8 bases and 3 bases, with 14 bases remaining between them. In DNA, the CDR3 is TGTGCCAGCGGCCTAGGAGATCTCAATCAGCCCCAGCATTTT. Residues: CASGLGDLNQPQHF.

The V and J genes are TRBV19 and TRBJ1-2; D is unresolved. Looked up from germline, CDR1 is LNHDA and CDR2 is SQIVND (reference sequence). The length of the CDR3 is 15 residues. Trimming cost V 3 bases and J 3 bases, with 14 bases left between them. The CDR3 DNA follows: TGTGCCAGTAGTATTCTGATGGGCGGGGACTATGGCTACACCTTC. This translates into CASSILMGGDYGYTF.

The rearrangement joins TRBV5-1 to TRBJ2-6, with D possibly TRBD1 on 6 matching bases. The germline V gene has CDR1 SGHRS and CDR2 YFSETQ. V dropped 4 bases and J dropped 3 bases, with 11 bases sitting between them. The length of the CDR3 is 15 residues. CDR3 sequence (DNA): TGCGCCAGCAGCCTACAGGGTGGTGGGGCCAACGTCCTGACTTTC. It encodes CASSLQGGGANVLTF.

The J gene is TRBJ2-3, the V gene TRBV28; TRBD1 is a possible D gene (6 bases). V was clipped by 6 bases and J by 9 bases, with 10 bases between them. The CDR3 has 11 residues. Per germline, CDR1 MDHEN and CDR2 SYDVKM. The CDR3 sequence is CASSRQGTQYF. In DNA form, the CDR3 reads TGTGCCAGCAGCCGTCAGGGGACGCAGTATTTT. The whole variable domain, remainder taken from reference TRBV28 and TRBJ2-3, is DVKVTQSSRYLVKRTGEKVFLECVQDMDHENMFWYRQDPGLGLRLIYFSYDVKMKEKGDIPEGYSVSREKKERFSLILESASTNQTSMYLCASSRQGTQYFGPGTRLTVL.

This chain connects TRBV27 to TRBJ1-5; D is unresolved. This CDR3 has 15 amino acids. Trimming left V 5 bases short and J 0 bases short, with 11 bases between. Germline CDR1 reads MNHEY; CDR2 reads SMNVEV (reference sequence). The CDR3: CASSRHKNSNQPQHF. DNA for the CDR3: TGTGCCAGCAGTAGACACAAGAATAGCAATCAGCCCCAGCATTTT.

The chain links TRBV29-1 to TRBJ2-1; 9 bases match TRBD1. The length of the CDR3 is 15 residues. Germline V gives CDR1 SQVTM, CDR2 ANQGSEA. V was clipped by 3 bases and J by 1 base; unmatched bases: 4. The CDR3 here is CSVEGDRGSYNEQFF. As DNA, the CDR3 is TGCAGCGTTGAGGGCGACAGGGGGTCCTACAATGAGCAGTTCTTC.

CDR3 sequence: CASRDYRRSNQPQHF. The CDR3 bases are TGTGCCAGCAGGGACTATCGGAGGAGCAATCAGCCCCAGCATTTT. The chain joins TRBV7-3 to TRBJ1-5; D gene uncertain. CDR3 size: 15 residues. The germline V and J ends were trimmed by 6 bases and 1 base, with 13 bases remaining between them. The germline CDR1 and CDR2 sequences are SGHTA and FQGTGA.

The V call is TRBV29-1, the J call TRBJ1-2, with 10 positions matching TRBD1. V was clipped by 6 bases and J by 3 bases; unmatched bases: 4. Per the germline V gene, CDR1 is SQVTM and CDR2 is ANQGSEA. This CDR3 is built from 13 residues. DNA of the CDR3: TGCAGCGTAGAGGGACAGGGGTACTATGGCTACACCTTC. Amino acid sequence: CSVEGQGYYGYTF.

The chain joins TRBV6-1 to TRBJ1-6; D possibly corresponds to TRBD1 (5 bases). The CDR3 totals 18 residues. The V gene's germline CDR1 is MNHNS and CDR2 SASEGT. The V end lost 0 bases, the J end lost 4 bases, and 16 bases lay between the germline ends. The CDR3 DNA sequence: TGTGCCAGCAGTGAAGCGCCTACAGGAGTAGCTTATAATTCACCCCTCCACTTT. It specifies CASSEAPTGVAYNSPLHF.

This rearrangement joins TRBV5-1 to TRBJ2-2, with 9 positions matching TRBD1. V lost 4 bases and J lost 5; bases outside the gene matches: 6. The germline CDR1 and CDR2 sequences are SGHRS and YFSETQ. The CDR3 spans 15 residues. The CDR3 sequence is CASSLWTGETGELFF. DNA of the CDR3: TGCGCCAGCAGCCTGTGGACAGGGGAGACCGGGGAGCTGTTTTTT.

V is TRBV6-2 or TRBV6-3 and J is TRBJ1-1, with a possible D match to TRBD1 (6 bases). Per germline, CDR1 MNHEY and CDR2 SVGEGT. The CDR3 is 14 residues long. V lost 6 bases and J 0 bases, leaving 11 bases between the germline ends. The CDR3 loop reads CASSRGGMNTEAFF. CDR3 DNA sequence: TGTGCCAGCAGCCGAGGGGGAATGAACACTGAAGCTTTCTTT.

This sequence joins TRBV5-1 and TRBJ2-1; the D gene is possibly TRBD1 (5 bases). Germline lookup yields CDR1 SGHRS and CDR2 YFSETQ. The CDR3 totals 15 residues. The V gene lost 0 bases and the J gene lost 4 bases, with 11 bases spanning the gap. CDR3 region: CASSLEVGAYNEQFF. DNA of the CDR3: TGCGCCAGCAGCTTGGAAGTTGGGGCGTACAATGAGCAGTTCTTC.

V usage is TRBV7-9 and J usage is TRBJ1-4, with unresolved D. V lost 0 bases to trimming and J lost 12 bases, with 8 bases between them. The CDR3 extends over 12 amino acids. Germline V gene data show CDR1 as SEHNR and CDR2 as FQNEAQ (reference sequence). The CDR3 bases are TGTGCCAGCAGCTTAGCAGTGGAGGAACTGTTTTTT. Its protein is CASSLAVEELFF.

This clone was detected only once. The rearrangement joins TRBV7-2 to TRBJ2-7, with TRBD1 as a possible D gene (7 bases). Germline CDR1 and CDR2: SGHTA and FQGNSA. V was cut by 5 bases and J by 4 bases, with 15 bases left in between. This CDR3 spans 14 amino acids. The CDR3 spells CASSLQGGGYEQYF. CDR3 nucleotides: TGTGCCAGCAGCCTCCAGGGGGGTGGATACGAGCAGTACTTC. Using reference TRBV7-2 and TRBJ2-7 for the parts outside the CDR3, the full variable domain is GAGVSQSPSNKVTEKGKDVELRCDPISGHTALYWYRQSLGQGLEFLIYFQGNSAPDKSGLPSDRFSAERTGGSVSTLTIQRTQQEDSAVYLCASSLQGGGYEQYFGPGTRLTVT.

The CDR3 loop reads CASRVRVSYNEQFF. Here the CDR3 DNA reads TGTGCCAGCAGGGTCAGGGTGTCCTACAATGAGCAGTTCTTC. The rearrangement links TRBV21-1 to TRBJ2-1; TRBD1 is the table's D call and was not checked against the DNA. TRBV21-1 is shown as a pseudogene. The CDR3 is 14 amino acids.

This rearrangement joins TRBV28 to TRBJ2-5; D possibly corresponds to TRBD1 (5 bases). Trimming took off 0 bases at V and 1 base at J, with 6 bases between the two ends. Germline V gives CDR1 MDHEN, CDR2 SYDVKM. This CDR3 region has 14 residues. As DNA, the CDR3 is TGTGCCAGCAGTTTATGGGACACCCAAGAGACCCAGTACTTC. Its protein product is CASSLWDTQETQYF.

The chain recombines TRBV12-3 or TRBV12-4 with TRBJ1-2; 7 positions match TRBD1. The V and J ends lost 6 bases and 4 bases, in that order; junction bases with no gene match: 5. The CDR3 spans 13 residues. The CDR3 sequence is CASSPQGSYGYTF. The CDR3 nucleotides read TGTGCCAGCAGCCCACAGGGGAGCTATGGCTACACCTTC.

The V call is TRBV18, the J call TRBJ1-1; maybe TRBD1 (5 bases). V was trimmed by 2 bases and J by 4 bases, leaving 11 bases between them. This CDR3 is 14 amino acids long. Germline lookup yields CDR1 KGHSH and CDR2 LQKENI. The CDR3 DNA reads TGTGCCAGCTCACCAACCAGGGAGGCCACTGAAGCTTTCTTT. Its protein is CASSPTREATEAFF.

CDR3 amino acids: CASSISPTGMVGELFF. The CDR3 DNA follows: TGTGCCAGCAGCATATCCCCGACAGGGATGGTCGGGGAGCTGTTTTTT. The chain couples TRBV9 to TRBJ2-2; 7 nucleotides agree with TRBD1. The CDR3 consists of 16 residues. CDR1 and CDR2 from the germline V gene are SGDLS and YYNGEE. The trim removed 4 bases at V and 7 bases at J, leaving 13 bases unmatched.

The chain carries TRBV27 and TRBJ1-1, with TRBD1 as a possible D gene (6 bases). V lost 4 bases to trimming and J lost 4 bases, with 25 bases between them. The CDR3 length is 18 residues. In germline, CDR1 is MNHEY, CDR2 SMNVEV (reference sequence). The CDR3 DNA sequence: TGTGCCAGCAGTTCTCGTCCAACAGGGTCGCCCAAGGGCACTGAAGCTTTCTTT. The encoded protein is CASSSRPTGSPKGTEAFF.

The chain combines TRBV5-8 with TRBJ2-7; 9 bases agree with TRBD1. Germline-derived CDR1 and CDR2 are SGHTS and YDEGEE. This CDR3 region has 14 residues. With 4 bases clipped from V and 0 bases from J, the junction kept 2 bases outside the gene matches. CDR3 sequence reads: CASSAGQGSYEQYF. CDR3 nucleotides: TGTGCCAGCAGCGCGGGACAGGGCTCCTACGAGCAGTACTTC.

The chain joins TRBV9 to TRBJ2-3; 8 bases match TRBD1. The CDR3 consists of 16 residues. Germline V gene lookup returns CDR1 SGDLS and CDR2 YYNGEE. V dropped 3 bases and J dropped 3; count of bases not matched to a gene: 9. CDR3 coding DNA: TGTGCCAGCAGCGATTTAAAACAGGGGGGAACAGATACGCAGTATTTT. Residues: CASSDLKQGGTDTQYF.

V and J are TRBV7-6 and TRBJ2-5; D is uncertain. The germline V and J ends were trimmed by 5 bases and 7 bases, with 14 bases remaining between them. Germline V gene lookup returns CDR1 SGHVS and CDR2 FNYEAQ. This CDR3 is built from 13 residues. Here the CDR3 reads CASSRMASGTQYF. The CDR3, as DNA: TGTGCCAGCAGCCGAATGGCGTCGGGGACCCAGTACTTC.

The chain uses TRBV27 and TRBJ2-5; 9 positions match TRBD2. CDR3 length: 14 amino acids. V lost 3 bases, J lost 5 bases, and 4 bases stayed unmatched. Germline CDR1 and CDR2: MNHEY and SMNVEV (reference sequence). The CDR3 is CASSLGTSRETQYF. As DNA, the CDR3 is TGTGCCAGCAGTTTGGGGACTAGCCGGGAGACCCAGTACTTC.

The chain is built from TRBV7-9 and TRBJ2-3; D perhaps matches TRBD2 (6 bases). The germline CDR1 and CDR2 sequences are SEHNR and FQNEAQ (reference sequence). The CDR3 sequence is 16 residues long. Trimming left V 3 bases short and J 3 bases short, with 16 bases between. CDR3 in DNA: TGTGCCAGCAGCTTCGGGGTGGGCGGGGTGACAGATACGCAGTATTTT. The encoded protein is CASSFGVGGVTDTQYF.

This sequence joins TRBV7-6 and TRBJ1-6; perhaps TRBD1 as D (6 bases). Trimming took off 1 base at V and 8 bases at J, with 12 bases between the two ends. CDR1 and CDR2 from the germline V gene are SGHVS and FNYEAQ. There are 15 residues in the CDR3. The CDR3 region is CASSLETGWDSPLHF. For the CDR3, the DNA is TGTGCCAGCAGCTTAGAGACAGGTTGGGATTCACCCCTCCACTTT.

This sequence joins TRBV6-6 and TRBJ2-7; 12 bases align to TRBD1. J gave up 5 bases and V 5 bases, and 4 bases lay outside the gene matches. The CDR3 has 14 residues. Per the germline V gene, CDR1 is MNHNY and CDR2 is SVGAGI (reference sequence). CDR3 region: CASSRGQGAHEQYF. CDR3 sequence (DNA): TGTGCCAGCAGTAGGGGACAGGGGGCCCACGAGCAGTACTTC.

V and J are TRBV7-2 and TRBJ2-5; 8 bases are shared with TRBD2. Germline lookup yields CDR1 SGHTA and CDR2 FQGNSA. V was pared by 5 bases and J by 5 bases, with 13 bases of the junction left unmatched. This CDR3 is 16 amino acids long. The CDR3 DNA reads TGTGCCAGCAGCACCTCCGAGCGGGGGCTCGGGGAGACCCAGTACTTC. It is translated as CASSTSERGLGETQYF.